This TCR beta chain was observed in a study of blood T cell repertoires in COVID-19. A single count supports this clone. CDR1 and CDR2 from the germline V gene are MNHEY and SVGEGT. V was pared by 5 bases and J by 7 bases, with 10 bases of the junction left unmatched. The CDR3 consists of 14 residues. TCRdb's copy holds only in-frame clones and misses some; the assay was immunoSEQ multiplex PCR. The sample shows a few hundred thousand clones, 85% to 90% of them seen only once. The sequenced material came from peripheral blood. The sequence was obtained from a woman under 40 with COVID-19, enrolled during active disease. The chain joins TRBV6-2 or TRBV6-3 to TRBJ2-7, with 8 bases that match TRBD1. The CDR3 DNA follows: TGTGCCAGCAGTGCTCCTCAGGACAGGGATGAGCAGTACTTC. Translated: CASSAPQDRDEQYF.